This T cell receptor (beta chain) emerged from a study of radiotherapy plus CTLA-4 blockade in lung cancer. Study-wide findings and caveats: Blood TCR clones of tumor origin expanded after radiotherapy plus ipilimumab. How blood T cell clones changed early, along with interferon-beta, reportedly forecast response best.

Assay used: immunoSEQ multiplex PCR; TCRdb lists only in-frame clones, some missing. The sample has more than 55,000 clones; less than 80% are singletons. This clone turned up a few times. Its antigen is as yet unknown. Focal radiation and CTLA-4 blockade (ipilimumab) were tested in chemo-refractory metastatic non-small-cell lung cancer patients. Looked up from germline, CDR1 is SGHKS and CDR2 is YYEKEE (reference sequence). The CDR3 runs to 15 residues. V shed 5 bases and J shed 1 base, with 15 bases lying between them. The chain is built from TRBV5-5 and TRBJ1-1; a weak D match, TRBD1 (6 bases). This sample comprised peripheral blood, obtained from a patient treated with radiotherapy plus ipilimumab. The clonotype was recovered from a human donor with non-small cell lung cancer who had a complete response to radiotherapy plus ipilimumab. Here the CDR3 DNA reads TGTGCCAGCAGAGGGCAGCCAGGGGCGAACACTGAAGCTTTCTTT. Translated: CASRGQPGANTEAFF.